A selection of T cell receptor beta chains follows, all from one sample in a study of T-cell reconstitution after alpha-beta-depleted transplantation in children. TCRdb re-called the PCR reads with MiXCR, one entry per CDR3 protein. The data show approximately 400,000 distinct CDR3 sequences, 11% seen once. Sequenced material: PBMCs from the stem cell graft donor, taken from the stem cell graft. The receptors originated from a human donor who donated a stem cell graft to a child with acute myeloid leukemia. Each CDR3 is given with its conserved first and last residue. D genes are given only for firm matches. The size field is filled for only some rows; it gives once, few, many or a size class.

cdr3_aa cdr3_nt v_call clone_size d_call j_call
CSARDRSSGNTIYF TGCAGTGCCCGCGACAGGTCCTCTGGAAACACCATATATTTT TRBV20-1 - - TRBJ1-3
CASSAGVTGELFF TGTGCCAGCAGTGCGGGAGTCACCGGGGAGCTGTTTTTT TRBV6-4 - - TRBJ2-2
CSAPAGTGSYNEQFF TGCAGTGCCCCTGCCGGGACAGGTTCCTACAATGAGCAGTTCTTC TRBV20-1 few TRBD1 TRBJ2-1
CSVDEGMNYGYTF TGCAGCGTTGATGAGGGAATGAACTATGGCTACACCTTC TRBV29-1 few - TRBJ1-2
CASSGWEGSYEQYF TGTGCCAGCAGCGGGTGGGAGGGTTCCTACGAGCAGTACTTC TRBV5-5 few TRBD2 TRBJ2-7
CASSLVEGHSPLHF TGTGCCAGCAGCCTAGTAGAGGGGCATTCACCCCTCCACTTT TRBV7-2 few - TRBJ1-6
CASSETGRHEKLFF TGCGCCAGCAGCGAGACAGGGCGGCATGAAAAACTGTTTTTT TRBV5-1 - TRBD1 TRBJ1-4
CASSPPGLAGVDEQYF TGTGCCAGCAGCCCTCCGGGACTAGCGGGAGTGGACGAGCAGTACTTC TRBV11-2 - TRBD2 TRBJ2-7
CSVEFTGGASYGYTF TGCAGCGTTGAATTTACCGGGGGCGCATCCTATGGCTACACCTTC TRBV29-1 - - TRBJ1-2
CASSPRQSLSGNTIYF TGTGCCAGCAGCCCCCGACAGTCTCTCTCTGGAAACACCATATATTTT TRBV7-2 few - TRBJ1-3
CASSQDGGQGAFF TGTGCCAGCAGCCAAGATGGGGGGCAGGGAGCTTTCTTT TRBV4-2 many - TRBJ1-1
CASSLTSGGLNEQFF TGTGCCAGCAGCTTGACTAGCGGGGGGCTCAATGAGCAGTTCTTC TRBV5-5 few TRBD2 TRBJ2-1
CASSWGGSRYGYTF TGTGCCAGCAGTTGGGGAGGGAGTCGTTATGGCTACACCTTC TRBV12-3/TRBV12-4 few - TRBJ1-2
CASSYPGQGIYEQYF TGTGCCAGCAGTTATCCGGGACAGGGTATCTACGAGCAGTACTTC TRBV6-2/TRBV6-3 - TRBD1 TRBJ2-7
CASSQGTSGRAVYEQYF TGTGCCAGCAGCCAAGGGACTAGCGGGAGGGCCGTCTACGAGCAGTACTTC TRBV7-8 - TRBD2 TRBJ2-7
CCARDLMETSARGEQYF TGCTGTGCTAGAGATCTAATGGAGACTAGCGCTCGGGGGGAGCAGTACTTC TRBV20-1 few TRBD2 TRBJ2-7
CSATVPGTGLSTYNEQFF TGCAGTGCTACGGTTCCCGGGACAGGGTTGAGTACCTACAATGAGCAGTTCTTC TRBV20-1 - TRBD1 TRBJ2-1
CSPPGRADTQYF TGCAGCCCCCCCGGGAGGGCAGATACGCAGTATTTT TRBV29-1 - TRBD2 TRBJ2-3
CASSPLAGIRDEQFF TGTGCCAGCAGCCCCCTAGCGGGCATTAGGGATGAGCAGTTCTTC TRBV7-2 few TRBD2 TRBJ2-1
CASSPPGGGGEETQYF TGTGCCAGCAGCCCCCCCGGGGGGGGAGGGGAGGAGACCCAGTACTTC TRBV7-6 - TRBD2 TRBJ2-5
CSARDLGGGETQYF TGCAGTGCTAGAGATCTGGGGGGAGGAGAGACCCAGTACTTC TRBV20-1 - - TRBJ2-5
CASSYGRPPDTQYF TGTGCCAGCAGTTACGGAAGGCCACCAGATACGCAGTATTTT TRBV6-5 - - TRBJ2-3
CSAQGTGTSGRVGGNEQFF TGCAGTGCACAGGGAACCGGGACTAGCGGGAGGGTGGGAGGCAATGAGCAGTTCTTC TRBV20-1 - TRBD2 TRBJ2-1
CASSIDDINQPQHF TGTGCCAGTAGTATAGATGATATCAATCAGCCCCAGCATTTT TRBV19 - - TRBJ1-5
CASSLVQETQYF TGTGCCAGCAGCTTAGTCCAAGAGACCCAGTACTTC TRBV7-9 many - TRBJ2-5
CSVEDRGQPYNEQFF TGCAGCGTTGAAGATCGAGGACAGCCCTACAATGAGCAGTTCTTC TRBV29-1 - - TRBJ2-1
CASSQGRETTGELFF TGCGCCAGCAGCCAAGGCCGTGAGACTACCGGGGAGCTGTTTTTT TRBV4-1 few - TRBJ2-2
CASSYSWGPTNEKLFF TGTGCCAGCAGTTACTCGTGGGGGCCGACTAATGAAAAACTGTTTTTT TRBV6-5 many - TRBJ1-4
CASSQSGPGNTEAFF TGTGCCAGCAGCCAATCGGGTCCCGGGAACACTGAAGCTTTCTTT TRBV3-1 many - TRBJ1-1
CASSFLRGHSYNEQFF TGTGCCAGCAGTTTTCTCAGGGGCCACTCCTACAATGAGCAGTTCTTC TRBV12-3/TRBV12-4 few - TRBJ2-1
CASSLSTNSWGTDTQYF TGCGCCAGCAGCTTGAGCACTAACTCCTGGGGGACAGATACGCAGTATTTT TRBV5-1 few - TRBJ2-3
CASSLDRPAAASTSGSNYEQYF TGTGCCAGCAGTTTGGACCGACCTGCTGCTGCGTCGACTAGCGGGAGTAACTACGAGCAGTACTTC TRBV12-3/TRBV12-4 - TRBD2 TRBJ2-7
CASILPGNEQFF TGTGCCAGCATTTTACCGGGGAATGAGCAGTTCTTC TRBV27 - - TRBJ2-1
CASSRREQGADDYGYTF TGTGCCAGCAGCCGAAGGGAACAGGGTGCGGATGACTATGGCTACACCTTC TRBV4-2 few - TRBJ1-2
CASSPTGQVRGEQFF TGTGCCAGCAGCCCCACTGGACAGGTTCGGGGGGAGCAGTTCTTC TRBV7-3 few - TRBJ2-1
CASSFLGATTDTQYF TGTGCCAGCAGTTTTCTAGGGGCCACGACAGATACGCAGTATTTT TRBV12-3/TRBV12-4 - - TRBJ2-3
CSARDFGGYTDTQYF TGCAGTGCTAGAGATTTCGGGGGATACACAGATACGCAGTATTTT TRBV20-1 many - TRBJ2-3
CASSTTGRPTNEKLFF TGTGCCAGCAGTACGACAGGACGCCCAACTAATGAAAAACTGTTTTTT TRBV6-1 - - TRBJ1-4
CASSWTGQTNEKLFF TGTGCCAGCAGTTGGACCGGACAAACTAATGAAAAACTGTTTTTT TRBV28 many - TRBJ1-4
CASSLQYRGNTEAFF TGTGCCAGCAGCTTACAGTACAGGGGGAACACTGAAGCTTTCTTT TRBV7-8 - TRBD1 TRBJ1-1
CASRSAGTNYGYTF TGTGCCAGCCGAAGCGCGGGGACTAACTATGGCTACACCTTC TRBV5-6 few - TRBJ1-2
CASSALIAGFRTDTQYF TGCGCCAGCAGCGCCCTTATAGCGGGGTTTCGCACAGATACGCAGTATTTT TRBV5-1 - TRBD2 TRBJ2-3
CASSLDPASQPQHF TGTGCCAGCAGCTTAGATCCGGCGAGTCAGCCCCAGCATTTT TRBV7-8 few - TRBJ1-5
CSARDESTDTQYF TGCAGTGCTAGAGATGAGAGCACAGATACGCAGTATTTT TRBV20-1 few - TRBJ2-3
CASSLSFVSNQPQHF TGTGCCAGCAGTTTATCGTTCGTTAGCAATCAGCCCCAGCATTTT TRBV27 - - TRBJ1-5
CASGGGGITEAFF TGTGCTAGTGGGGGTGGGGGGATCACTGAAGCTTTCTTT TRBV12-5 many - TRBJ1-1
CASSFFSSETQYF TGTGCCAGCAGTTTCTTTAGTTCGGAGACCCAGTACTTC TRBV12-3/TRBV12-4 many - TRBJ2-5
CASSPPDRGPDTQYF TGTGCCAGCAGCCCCCCGGACAGGGGACCAGATACGCAGTATTTT TRBV9 - TRBD1 TRBJ2-3